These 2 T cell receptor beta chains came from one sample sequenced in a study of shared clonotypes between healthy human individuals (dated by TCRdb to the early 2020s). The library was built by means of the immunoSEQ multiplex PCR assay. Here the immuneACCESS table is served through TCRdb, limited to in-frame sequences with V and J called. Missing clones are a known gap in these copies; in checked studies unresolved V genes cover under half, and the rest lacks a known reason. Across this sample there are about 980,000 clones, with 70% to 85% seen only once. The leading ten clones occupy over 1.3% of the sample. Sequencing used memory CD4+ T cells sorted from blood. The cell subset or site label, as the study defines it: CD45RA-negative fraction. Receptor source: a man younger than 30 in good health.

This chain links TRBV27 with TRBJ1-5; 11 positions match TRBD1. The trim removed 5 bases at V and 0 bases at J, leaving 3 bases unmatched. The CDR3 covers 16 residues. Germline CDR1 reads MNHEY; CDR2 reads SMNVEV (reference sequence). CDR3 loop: CASSPGTGGSNQPQHF. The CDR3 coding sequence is TGTGCCAGCAGTCCCGGGACAGGGGGTAGCAATCAGCCCCAGCATTTT.

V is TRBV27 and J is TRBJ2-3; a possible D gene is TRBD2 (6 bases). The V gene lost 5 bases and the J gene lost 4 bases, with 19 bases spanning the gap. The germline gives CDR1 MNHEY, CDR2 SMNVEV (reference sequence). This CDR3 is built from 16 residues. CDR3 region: CASSPLWRRDSDTQYF. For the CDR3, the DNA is TGTGCCAGCAGTCCCCTCTGGCGGCGGGACTCAGATACGCAGTATTTT.